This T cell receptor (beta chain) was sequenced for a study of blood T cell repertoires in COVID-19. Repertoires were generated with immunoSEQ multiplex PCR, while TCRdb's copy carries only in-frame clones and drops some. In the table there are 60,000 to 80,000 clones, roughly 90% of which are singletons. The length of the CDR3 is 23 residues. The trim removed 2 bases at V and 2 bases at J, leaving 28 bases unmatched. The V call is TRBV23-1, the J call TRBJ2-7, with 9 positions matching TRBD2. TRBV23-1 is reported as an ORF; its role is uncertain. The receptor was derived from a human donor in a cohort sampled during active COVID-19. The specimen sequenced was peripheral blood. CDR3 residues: CASSQDRDRRIWNSGSPTYEQYF. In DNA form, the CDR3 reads TGCGCCAGCAGTCAAGATCGGGACAGACGAATTTGGAATAGCGGGAGCCCAACCTACGAGCAGTACTTC.